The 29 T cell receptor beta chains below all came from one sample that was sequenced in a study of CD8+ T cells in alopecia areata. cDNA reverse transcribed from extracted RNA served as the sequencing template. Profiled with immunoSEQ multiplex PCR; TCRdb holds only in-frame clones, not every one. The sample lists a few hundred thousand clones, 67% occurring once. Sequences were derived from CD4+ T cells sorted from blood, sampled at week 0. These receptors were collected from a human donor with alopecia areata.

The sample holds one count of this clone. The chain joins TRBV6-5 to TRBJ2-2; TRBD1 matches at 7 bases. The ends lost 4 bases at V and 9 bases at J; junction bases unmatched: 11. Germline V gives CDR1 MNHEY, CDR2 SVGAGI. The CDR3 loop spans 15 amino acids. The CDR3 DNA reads TGTGCCAGCAGTTCGACCGGGACAGCCGCGAGGGAGCTGTTTTTT. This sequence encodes CASSSTGTAARELFF.

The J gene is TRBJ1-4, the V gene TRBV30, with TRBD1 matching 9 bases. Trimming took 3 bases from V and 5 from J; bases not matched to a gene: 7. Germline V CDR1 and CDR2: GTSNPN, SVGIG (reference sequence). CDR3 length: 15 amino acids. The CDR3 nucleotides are TGTGCCTGGAGCGCGATGACAGGGGGGAATGAAAAACTGTTTTTT. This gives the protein CAWSAMTGGNEKLFF. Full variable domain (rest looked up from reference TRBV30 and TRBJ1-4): SQTIHQWPATLVQPVGSPLSLECTVEGTSNPNLYWYRQAAGRGLQLLFYSVGIGQISSEVPQNLSASRPQDRQFILSSKKLLLSDSGFYLCAWSAMTGGNEKLFFGSGTQLSVL.

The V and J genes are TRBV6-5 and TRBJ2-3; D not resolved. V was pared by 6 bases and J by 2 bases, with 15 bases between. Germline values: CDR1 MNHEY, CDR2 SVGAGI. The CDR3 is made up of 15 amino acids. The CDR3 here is CASSHRALPTDTQYF. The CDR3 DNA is TGTGCCAGCAGCCACCGGGCCCTGCCCACAGATACGCAGTATTTT.

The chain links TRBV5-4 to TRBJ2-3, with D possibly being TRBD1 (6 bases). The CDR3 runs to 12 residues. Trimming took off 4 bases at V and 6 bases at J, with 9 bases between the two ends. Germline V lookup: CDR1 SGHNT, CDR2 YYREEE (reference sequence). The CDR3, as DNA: TGTGCCAGCAGCCAAACAGGGGATACGCAGTATTTT. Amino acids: CASSQTGDTQYF.

CDR3 loop: CSVMTGGDTEAFF. The CDR3 DNA reads TGCAGCGTCATGACAGGGGGCGACACTGAAGCTTTCTTT. The rearrangement uses TRBV29-1 and TRBJ1-1; 10 bases agree with TRBD1. Trimming took 6 bases from V and 3 from J; bases not matched to a gene: 4. CDR1 and CDR2 (germline): SQVTM, ANQGSEA. The CDR3 covers 13 residues. The whole variable domain, remainder taken from reference TRBV29-1 and TRBJ1-1, is SAVISQKPSRDICQRGTSLTIQCQVDSQVTMMFWYRQQPGQSLTLIATANQGSEATYESGFVIDKFPISRPNLTFSTLTVSNMSPEDSSIYLCSVMTGGDTEAFFGQGTRLTVV.

Written as DNA, the CDR3 is TGTGCCTTAGGGGGCCTCAACACCGGGGAGCTGTTTTTT. Translating gives CALGGLNTGELFF. The chain carries TRBV30 and TRBJ2-2, with 7 bases aligning to TRBD1. Germline V CDR1 and CDR2: GTSNPN, SVGIG (reference sequence). J gave up 2 bases and V 7 bases, and 4 bases lay outside the gene matches. There are 13 residues in the CDR3.

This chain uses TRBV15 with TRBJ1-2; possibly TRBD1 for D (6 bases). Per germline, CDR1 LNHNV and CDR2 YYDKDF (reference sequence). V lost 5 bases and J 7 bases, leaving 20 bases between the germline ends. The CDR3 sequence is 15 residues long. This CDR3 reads CATSSGGRGMVGYTF. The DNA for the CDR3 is TGTGCCACCAGCTCTGGGGGCCGGGGCATGGTTGGCTACACCTTC.

CDR3 nucleotide sequence: TGTGCCAGCAGCCCGAGACAGGCCTATGGCTACACCTTC. It encodes CASSPRQAYGYTF. The chain combines TRBV11-2 with TRBJ1-2; a possible D gene is TRBD1 (6 bases). Germline lookup yields CDR1 SGHAT and CDR2 FQNNGV. This CDR3 contains 13 residues. The ends were cut back, 5 bases at V and 4 bases at J, with 11 bases in the middle. The full variable domain, its missing parts supplied by reference TRBV11-2 and TRBJ1-2, is EAGVAQSPRYKIIEKRQSVAFWCNPISGHATLYWYQQILGQGPKLLIQFQNNGVVDDSQLPKDRFSAERLKGVDSTLKIQPAKLEDSAVYLCASSPRQAYGYTFGSGTRLTVV.

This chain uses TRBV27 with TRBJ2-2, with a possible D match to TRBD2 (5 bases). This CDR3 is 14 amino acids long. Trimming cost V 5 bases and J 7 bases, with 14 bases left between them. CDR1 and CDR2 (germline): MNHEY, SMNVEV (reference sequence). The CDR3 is CASSPRTVNGELFF. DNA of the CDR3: TGTGCCAGCAGTCCCCGGACTGTGAACGGGGAGCTGTTTTTT.

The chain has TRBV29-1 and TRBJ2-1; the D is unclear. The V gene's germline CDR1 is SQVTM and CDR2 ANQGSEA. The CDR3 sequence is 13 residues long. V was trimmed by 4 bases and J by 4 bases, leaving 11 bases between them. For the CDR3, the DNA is TGCAGCGTTGCTTCCGCCAGGTACAATGAGCAGTTCTTC. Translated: CSVASARYNEQFF.

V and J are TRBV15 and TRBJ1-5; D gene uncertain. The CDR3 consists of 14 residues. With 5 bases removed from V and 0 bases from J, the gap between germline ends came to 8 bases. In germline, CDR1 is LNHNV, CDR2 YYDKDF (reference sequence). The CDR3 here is CATSRPYSNQPQHF. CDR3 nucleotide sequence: TGTGCCACCAGCCGACCATATAGCAATCAGCCCCAGCATTTT.

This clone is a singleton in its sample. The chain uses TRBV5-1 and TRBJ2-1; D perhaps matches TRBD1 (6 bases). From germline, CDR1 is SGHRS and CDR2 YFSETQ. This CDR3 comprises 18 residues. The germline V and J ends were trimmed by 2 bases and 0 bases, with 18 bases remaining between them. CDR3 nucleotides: TGCGCCAGCAGCTTAATCTTCCGGCAGGGGAGCTCCTACAATGAGCAGTTCTTC. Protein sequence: CASSLIFRQGSSYNEQFF.

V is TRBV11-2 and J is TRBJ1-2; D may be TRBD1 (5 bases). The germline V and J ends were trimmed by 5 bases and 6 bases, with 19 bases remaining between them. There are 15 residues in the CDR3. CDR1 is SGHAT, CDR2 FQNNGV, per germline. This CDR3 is CASSPGVGVRNGYTF. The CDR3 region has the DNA TGTGCCAGCAGCCCCGGAGTGGGGGTCAGAAATGGCTACACCTTC.

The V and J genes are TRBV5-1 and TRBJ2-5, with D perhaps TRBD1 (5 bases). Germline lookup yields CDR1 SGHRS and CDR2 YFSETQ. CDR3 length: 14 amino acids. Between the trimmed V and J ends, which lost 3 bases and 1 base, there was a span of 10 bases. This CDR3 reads CASSYDRAQETQYF. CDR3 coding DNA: TGCGCCAGCAGCTACGACAGAGCCCAAGAGACCCAGTACTTC.

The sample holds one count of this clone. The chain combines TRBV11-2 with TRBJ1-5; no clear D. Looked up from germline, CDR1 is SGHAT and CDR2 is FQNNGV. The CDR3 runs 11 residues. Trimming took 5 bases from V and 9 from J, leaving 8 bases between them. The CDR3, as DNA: TGTGCCAGCAGCAATCACTCGCCCCAGCATTTT. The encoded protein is CASSNHSPQHF.

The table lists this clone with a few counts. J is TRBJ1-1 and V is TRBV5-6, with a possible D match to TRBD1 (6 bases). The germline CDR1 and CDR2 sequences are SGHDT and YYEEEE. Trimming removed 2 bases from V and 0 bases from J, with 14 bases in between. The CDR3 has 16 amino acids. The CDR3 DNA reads TGTGCCAGCAGCTTAGCCGTGGACAGTCTGAACACTGAAGCTTTCTTT. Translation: CASSLAVDSLNTEAFF.

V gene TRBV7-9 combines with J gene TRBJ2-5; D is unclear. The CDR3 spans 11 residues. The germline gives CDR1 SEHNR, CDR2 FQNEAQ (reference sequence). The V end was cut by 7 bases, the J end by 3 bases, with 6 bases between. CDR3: CASTTKETQYF. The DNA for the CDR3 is TGTGCCAGCACCACCAAAGAGACCCAGTACTTC.

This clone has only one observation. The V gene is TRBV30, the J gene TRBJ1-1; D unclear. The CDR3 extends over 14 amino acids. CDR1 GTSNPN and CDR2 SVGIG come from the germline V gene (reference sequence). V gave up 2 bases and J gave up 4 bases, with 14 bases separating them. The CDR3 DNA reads TGTGCCTGGAGTTTCCAGCTTAGGAGCACTGAAGCTTTCTTT. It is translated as CAWSFQLRSTEAFF. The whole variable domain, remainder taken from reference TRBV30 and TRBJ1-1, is SQTIHQWPATLVQPVGSPLSLECTVEGTSNPNLYWYRQAAGRGLQLLFYSVGIGQISSEVPQNLSASRPQDRQFILSSKKLLLSDSGFYLCAWSFQLRSTEAFFGQGTRLTVV.

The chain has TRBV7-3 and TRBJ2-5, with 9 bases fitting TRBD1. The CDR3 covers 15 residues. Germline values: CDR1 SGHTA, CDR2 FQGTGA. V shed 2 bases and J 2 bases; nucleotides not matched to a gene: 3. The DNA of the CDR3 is TGTGCCAGCAGCTTACTGGGACAGGGTCAAGAGACCCAGTACTTC. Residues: CASSLLGQGQETQYF. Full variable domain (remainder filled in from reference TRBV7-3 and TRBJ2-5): GAGVSQTPSNKVTEKGKYVELRCDPISGHTALYWYRQSLGQGPEFLIYFQGTGAADDSGLPNDRFFAVRPEGSVSTLKIQRTERGDSAVYLCASSLLGQGQETQYFGPGTRLLVL.

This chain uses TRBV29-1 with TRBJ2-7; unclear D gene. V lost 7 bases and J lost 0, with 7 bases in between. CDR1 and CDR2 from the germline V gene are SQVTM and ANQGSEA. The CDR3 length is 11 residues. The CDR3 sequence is CSGKVSYEQYF. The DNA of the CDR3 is TGCAGCGGCAAAGTCTCCTACGAGCAGTACTTC.

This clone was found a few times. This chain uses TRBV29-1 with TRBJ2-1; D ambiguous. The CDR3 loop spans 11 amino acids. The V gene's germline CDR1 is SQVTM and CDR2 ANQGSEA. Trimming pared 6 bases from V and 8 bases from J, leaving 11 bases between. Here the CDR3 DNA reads TGCAGCGTCGCCCATGGGGATGAGCAGTTCTTC. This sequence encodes CSVAHGDEQFF.

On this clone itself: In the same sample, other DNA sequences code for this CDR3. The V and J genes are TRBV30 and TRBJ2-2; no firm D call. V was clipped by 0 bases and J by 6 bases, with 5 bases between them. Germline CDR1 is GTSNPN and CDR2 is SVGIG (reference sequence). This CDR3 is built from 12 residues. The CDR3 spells CAWSVGPGELFF. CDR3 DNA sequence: TGTGCCTGGAGTGTTGGACCCGGGGAGCTGTTTTTT.

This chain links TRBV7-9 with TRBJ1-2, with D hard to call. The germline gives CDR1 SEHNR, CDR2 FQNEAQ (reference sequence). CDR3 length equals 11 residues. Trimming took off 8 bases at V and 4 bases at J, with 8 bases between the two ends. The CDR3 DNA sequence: TGTGCCAGCCGGGGTGCCTATGGCTACACCTTC. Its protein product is CASRGAYGYTF.

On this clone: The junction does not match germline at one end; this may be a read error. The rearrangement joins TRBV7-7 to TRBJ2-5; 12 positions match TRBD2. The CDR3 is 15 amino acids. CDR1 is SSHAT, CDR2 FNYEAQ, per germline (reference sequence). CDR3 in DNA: TGTGCTAGCAGCCCGACTAGCGGGGGAGGAGAGACCCAGTACTTC. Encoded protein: CASSPTSGGGETQYF.

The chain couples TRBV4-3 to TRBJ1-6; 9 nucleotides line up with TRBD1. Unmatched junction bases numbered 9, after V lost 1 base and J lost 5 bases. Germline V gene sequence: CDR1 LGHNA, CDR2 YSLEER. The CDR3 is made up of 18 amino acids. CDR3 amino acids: CASSQGGQGWGNNSPLHF. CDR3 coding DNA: TGCGCCAGCAGCCAAGGGGGACAGGGTTGGGGCAATAATTCACCCCTCCACTTT.

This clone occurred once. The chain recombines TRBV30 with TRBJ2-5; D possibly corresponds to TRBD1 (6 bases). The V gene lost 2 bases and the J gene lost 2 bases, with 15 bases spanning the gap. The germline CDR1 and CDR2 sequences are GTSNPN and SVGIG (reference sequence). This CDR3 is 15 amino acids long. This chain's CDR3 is CAWSLSWGTQETQYF. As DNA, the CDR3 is TGTGCCTGGAGTCTATCATGGGGGACACAAGAGACCCAGTACTTC.

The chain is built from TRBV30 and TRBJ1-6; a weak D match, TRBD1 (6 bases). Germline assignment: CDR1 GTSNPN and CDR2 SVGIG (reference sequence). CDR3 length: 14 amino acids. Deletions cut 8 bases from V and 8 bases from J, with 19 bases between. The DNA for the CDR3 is TGTGCCAGACAACAGGGTACGATTGATTCACCCCTCCACTTT. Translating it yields CARQQGTIDSPLHF.

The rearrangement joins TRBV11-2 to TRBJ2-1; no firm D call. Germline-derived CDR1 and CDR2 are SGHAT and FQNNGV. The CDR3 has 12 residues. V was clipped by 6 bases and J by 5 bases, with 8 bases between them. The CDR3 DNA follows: TGTGCCAGCAGACGTGAGGACAATGAGCAGTTCTTC. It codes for CASRREDNEQFF.

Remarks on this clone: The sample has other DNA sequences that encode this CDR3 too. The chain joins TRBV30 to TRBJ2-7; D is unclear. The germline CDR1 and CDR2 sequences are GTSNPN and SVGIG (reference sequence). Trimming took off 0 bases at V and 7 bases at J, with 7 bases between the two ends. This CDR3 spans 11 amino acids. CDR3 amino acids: CAWSVLGEQYF. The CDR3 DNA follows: TGTGCCTGGAGTGTTCTAGGAGAGCAGTACTTC.